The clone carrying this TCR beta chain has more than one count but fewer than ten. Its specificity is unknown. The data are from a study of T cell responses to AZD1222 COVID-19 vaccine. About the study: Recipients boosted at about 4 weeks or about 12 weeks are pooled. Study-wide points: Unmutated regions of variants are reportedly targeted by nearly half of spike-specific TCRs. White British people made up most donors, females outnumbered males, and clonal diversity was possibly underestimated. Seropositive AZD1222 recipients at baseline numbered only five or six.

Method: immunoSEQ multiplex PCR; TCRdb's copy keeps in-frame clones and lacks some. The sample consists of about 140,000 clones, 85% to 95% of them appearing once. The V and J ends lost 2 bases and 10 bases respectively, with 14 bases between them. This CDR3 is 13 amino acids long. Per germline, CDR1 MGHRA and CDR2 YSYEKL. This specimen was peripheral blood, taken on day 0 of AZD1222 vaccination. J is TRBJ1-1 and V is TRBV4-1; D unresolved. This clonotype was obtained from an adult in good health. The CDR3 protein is CASSQMLLMGAFF. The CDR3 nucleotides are TGCGCCAGCAGCCAAATGCTCCTTATGGGAGCTTTCTTT.